This entry features one T cell receptor beta chain sequence. What it recognizes is unknown. This entry belongs to a study of monozygotic twins with inflammatory bowel disease. The team made cDNA by running eight separate reactions for each sample. With the 5' RACE reads reprocessed, TCRdb shows one record per CDR3 protein and no DNA. This repertoire includes 400,000 or so distinct CDR3 sequences. Whole-study findings and limits: Any single strong signal or clonotype tied to IBD lacked support. Lower TCRbeta diversity (inverse Simpson) was seen in IBD patients than in healthy co-twins.

This CDR3 has 13 residues. Germline V CDR1 and CDR2: SGHTA, FQGTGA. Investigators extracted total RNA from whole blood and did not sort T cells. The chain combines TRBV7-3 with TRBJ2-3; TCRdb picks TRBD1, but there is no DNA to check that call. The specimen sequenced was blood. The TCR sequence derives from a human donor with ulcerative colitis or Crohn's disease, or a healthy co-twin of an affected twin (not recorded which). The CDR3: CASSAAGAGTQYF.